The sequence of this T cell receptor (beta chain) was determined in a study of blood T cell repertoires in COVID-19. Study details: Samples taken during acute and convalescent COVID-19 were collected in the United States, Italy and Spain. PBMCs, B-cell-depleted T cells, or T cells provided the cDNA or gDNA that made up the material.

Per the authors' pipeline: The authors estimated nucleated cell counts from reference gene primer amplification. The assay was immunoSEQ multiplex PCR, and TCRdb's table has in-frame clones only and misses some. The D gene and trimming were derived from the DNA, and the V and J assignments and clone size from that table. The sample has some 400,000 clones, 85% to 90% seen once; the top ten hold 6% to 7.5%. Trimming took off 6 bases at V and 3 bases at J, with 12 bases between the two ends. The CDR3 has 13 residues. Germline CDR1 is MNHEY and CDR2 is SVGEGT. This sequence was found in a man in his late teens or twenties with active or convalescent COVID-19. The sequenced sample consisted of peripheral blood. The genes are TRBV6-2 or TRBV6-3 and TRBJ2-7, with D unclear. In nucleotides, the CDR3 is TGTGCCAGCAGCCAGCGACCGGGCTACGAGCAGTACTTC. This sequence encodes CASSQRPGYEQYF.